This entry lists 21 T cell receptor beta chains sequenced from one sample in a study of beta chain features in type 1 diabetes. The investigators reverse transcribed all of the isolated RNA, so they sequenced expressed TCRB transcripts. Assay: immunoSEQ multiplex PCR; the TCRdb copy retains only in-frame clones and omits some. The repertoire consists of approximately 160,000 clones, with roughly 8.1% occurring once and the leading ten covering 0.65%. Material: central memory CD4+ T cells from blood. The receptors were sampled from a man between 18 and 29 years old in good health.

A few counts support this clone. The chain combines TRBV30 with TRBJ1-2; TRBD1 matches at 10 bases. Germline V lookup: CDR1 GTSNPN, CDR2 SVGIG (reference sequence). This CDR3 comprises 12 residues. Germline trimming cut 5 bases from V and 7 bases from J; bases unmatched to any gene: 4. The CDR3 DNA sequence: TGTGCCTGGGCGACAGGGGGCATTGGCTACACCTTC. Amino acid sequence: CAWATGGIGYTF.

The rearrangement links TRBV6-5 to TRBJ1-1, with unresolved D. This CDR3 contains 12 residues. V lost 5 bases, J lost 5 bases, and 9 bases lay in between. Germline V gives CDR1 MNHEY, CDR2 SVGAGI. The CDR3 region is CASSARLTEAFF. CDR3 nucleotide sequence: TGTGCCAGCAGTGCCAGGTTAACTGAAGCTTTCTTT.

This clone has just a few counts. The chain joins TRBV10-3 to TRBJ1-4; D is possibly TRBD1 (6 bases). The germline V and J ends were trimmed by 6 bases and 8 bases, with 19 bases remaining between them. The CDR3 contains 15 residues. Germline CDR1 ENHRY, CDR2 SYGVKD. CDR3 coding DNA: TGTGCCATCAGACAGGGTTCGGGGTTCGGCGAAAAACTGTTTTTT. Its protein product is CAIRQGSGFGEKLFF.

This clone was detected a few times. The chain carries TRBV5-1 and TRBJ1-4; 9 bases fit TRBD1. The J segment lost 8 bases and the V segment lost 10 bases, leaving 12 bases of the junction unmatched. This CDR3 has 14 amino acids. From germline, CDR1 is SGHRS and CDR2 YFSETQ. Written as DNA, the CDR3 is TGCGCCTGCGCGCGACAGGGGGGAGAGGAAAAACTGTTTTTT. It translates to CACARQGGEEKLFF.

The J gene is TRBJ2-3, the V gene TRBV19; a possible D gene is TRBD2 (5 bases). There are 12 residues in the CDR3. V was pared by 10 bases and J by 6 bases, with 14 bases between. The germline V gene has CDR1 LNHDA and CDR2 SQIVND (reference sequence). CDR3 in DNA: TGTGCCACCGGACTCCCTCGGGATACGCAGTATTTT. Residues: CATGLPRDTQYF. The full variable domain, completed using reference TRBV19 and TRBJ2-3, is DGGITQSPKYLFRKEGQNVTLSCEQNLNHDAMYWYRQDPGQGLRLIYYSQIVNDFQKGDIAEGYSVSREKKESFPLTVTSAQKNPTAFYLCATGLPRDTQYFGPGTRLTVL.

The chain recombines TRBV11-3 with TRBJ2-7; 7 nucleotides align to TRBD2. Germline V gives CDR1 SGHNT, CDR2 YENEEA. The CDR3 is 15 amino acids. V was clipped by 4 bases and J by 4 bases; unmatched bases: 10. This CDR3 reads CASSSAGSRGYEQYF. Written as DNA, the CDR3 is TGTGCCAGCAGCTCAGCGGGATCCCGGGGGTACGAGCAGTACTTC.

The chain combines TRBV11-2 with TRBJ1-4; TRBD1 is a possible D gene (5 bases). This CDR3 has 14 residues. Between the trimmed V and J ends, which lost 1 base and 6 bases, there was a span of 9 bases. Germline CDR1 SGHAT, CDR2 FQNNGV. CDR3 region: CASSLAGRDEKLFF. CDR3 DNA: TGTGCCAGCAGCTTAGCGGGCAGGGATGAAAAACTGTTTTTT.

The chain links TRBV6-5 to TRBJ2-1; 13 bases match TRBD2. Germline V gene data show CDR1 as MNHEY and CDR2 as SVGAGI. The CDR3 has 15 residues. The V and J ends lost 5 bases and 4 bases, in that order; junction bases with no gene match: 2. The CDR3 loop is CASSRTSGGYNEQFF. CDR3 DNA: TGTGCCAGCAGTCGGACTAGCGGGGGATACAATGAGCAGTTCTTC.

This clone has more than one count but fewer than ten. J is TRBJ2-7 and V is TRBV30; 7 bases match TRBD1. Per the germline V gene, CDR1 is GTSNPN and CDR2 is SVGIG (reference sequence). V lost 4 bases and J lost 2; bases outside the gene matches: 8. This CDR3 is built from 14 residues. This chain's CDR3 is CAWNYNRGAYEQYF. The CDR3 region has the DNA TGTGCCTGGAATTATAACAGGGGCGCCTACGAGCAGTACTTC.

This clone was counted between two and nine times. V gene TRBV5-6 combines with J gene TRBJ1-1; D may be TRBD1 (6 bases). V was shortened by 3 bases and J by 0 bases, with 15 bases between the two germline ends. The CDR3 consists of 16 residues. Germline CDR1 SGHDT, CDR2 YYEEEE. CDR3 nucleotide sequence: TGTGCCAGCAGCTACTTGACAGGAGCCGTGAACACTGAAGCTTTCTTT. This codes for CASSYLTGAVNTEAFF. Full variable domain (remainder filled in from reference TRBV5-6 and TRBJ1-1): DAGVTQSPTHLIKTRGQQVTLRCSPKSGHDTVSWYQQALGQGPQFIFQYYEEEERQRGNFPDRFSGHQFPNYSSELNVNALLLGDSALYLCASSYLTGAVNTEAFFGQGTRLTVV.

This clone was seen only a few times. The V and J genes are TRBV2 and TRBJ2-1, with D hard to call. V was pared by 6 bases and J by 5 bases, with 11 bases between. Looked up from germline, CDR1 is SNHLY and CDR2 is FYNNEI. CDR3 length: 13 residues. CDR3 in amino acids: CASSGEVDNEQFF. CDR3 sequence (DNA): TGTGCCAGCAGCGGCGAGGTAGACAATGAGCAGTTCTTC.

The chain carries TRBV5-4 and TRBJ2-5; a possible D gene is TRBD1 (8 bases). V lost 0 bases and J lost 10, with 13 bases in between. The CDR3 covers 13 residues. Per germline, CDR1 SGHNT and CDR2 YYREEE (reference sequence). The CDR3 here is CASSLDRGRDQYF. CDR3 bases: TGTGCCAGCAGCTTGGACAGGGGGAGGGACCAGTACTTC.

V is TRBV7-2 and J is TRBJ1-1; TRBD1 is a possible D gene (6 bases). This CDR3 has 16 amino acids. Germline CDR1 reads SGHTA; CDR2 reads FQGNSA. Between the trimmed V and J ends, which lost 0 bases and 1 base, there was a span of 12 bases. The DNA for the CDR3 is TGTGCCAGCAGCTTAGCGCGAAGGGGGGGGAACACTGAAGCTTTCTTT. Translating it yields CASSLARRGGNTEAFF.

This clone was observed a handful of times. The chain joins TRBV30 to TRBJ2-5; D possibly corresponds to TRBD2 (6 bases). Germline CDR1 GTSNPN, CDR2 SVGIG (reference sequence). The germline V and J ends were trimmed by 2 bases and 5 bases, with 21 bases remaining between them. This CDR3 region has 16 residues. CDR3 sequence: CAWSSGEGIREETQYF. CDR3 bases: TGTGCCTGGAGTTCGGGAGAGGGTATAAGGGAGGAGACCCAGTACTTC.

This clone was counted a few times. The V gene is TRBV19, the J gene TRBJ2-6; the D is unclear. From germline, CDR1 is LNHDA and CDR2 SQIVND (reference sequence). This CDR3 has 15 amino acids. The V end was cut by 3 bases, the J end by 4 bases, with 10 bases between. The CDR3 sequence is CASSIETEGANVLTF. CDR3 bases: TGTGCCAGTAGTATCGAAACGGAGGGGGCCAACGTCCTGACTTTC.

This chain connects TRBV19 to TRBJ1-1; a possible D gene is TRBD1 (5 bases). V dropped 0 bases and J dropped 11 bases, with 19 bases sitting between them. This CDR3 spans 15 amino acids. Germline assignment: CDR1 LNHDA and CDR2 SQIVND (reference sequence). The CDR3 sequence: CASSIESAGLASAFF. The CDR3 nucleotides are TGTGCCAGTAGTATAGAAAGTGCGGGACTGGCTTCGGCTTTCTTT.

For the CDR3, the DNA is TGTGCCAGCAGCACGACCCCAGGGTCCGGGGAGCTGTTTTTT. This sequence encodes CASSTTPGSGELFF. J is TRBJ2-2 and V is TRBV7-9, with D perhaps TRBD1 (5 bases). The V end was cut by 5 bases, the J end by 6 bases, with 13 bases between. Germline V gene sequence: CDR1 SEHNR, CDR2 FQNEAQ (reference sequence). This CDR3 has 14 residues.

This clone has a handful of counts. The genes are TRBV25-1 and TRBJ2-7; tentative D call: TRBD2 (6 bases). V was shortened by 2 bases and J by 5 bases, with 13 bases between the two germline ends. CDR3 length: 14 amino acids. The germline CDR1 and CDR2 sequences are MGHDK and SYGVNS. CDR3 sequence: CASSEPGLGNEQYF. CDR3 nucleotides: TGTGCCAGCAGTGAACCGGGACTGGGCAACGAGCAGTACTTC.

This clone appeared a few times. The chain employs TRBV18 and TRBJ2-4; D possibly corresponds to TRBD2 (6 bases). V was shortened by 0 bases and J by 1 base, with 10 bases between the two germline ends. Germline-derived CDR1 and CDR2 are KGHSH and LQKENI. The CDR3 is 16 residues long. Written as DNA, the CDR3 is TGTGCCAGCTCACCACCACCGGGACTGGCCAAAAACATTCAGTACTTC. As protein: CASSPPPGLAKNIQYF.

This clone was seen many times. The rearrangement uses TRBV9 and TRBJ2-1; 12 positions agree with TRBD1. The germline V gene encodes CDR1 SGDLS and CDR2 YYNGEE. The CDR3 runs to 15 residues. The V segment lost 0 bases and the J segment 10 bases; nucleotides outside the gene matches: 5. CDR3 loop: CASSVVGTGGNEQFF. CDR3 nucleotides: TGTGCCAGCAGCGTAGTAGGGACAGGGGGCAACGAGCAGTTCTTC.

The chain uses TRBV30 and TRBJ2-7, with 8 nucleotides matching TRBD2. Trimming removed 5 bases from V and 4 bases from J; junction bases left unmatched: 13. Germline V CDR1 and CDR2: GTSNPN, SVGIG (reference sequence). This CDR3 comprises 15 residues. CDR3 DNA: TGTGCCTGGGGGGGGGAGACTAGCGCGATGTACGAGCAGTACTTC. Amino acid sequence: CAWGGETSAMYEQYF.